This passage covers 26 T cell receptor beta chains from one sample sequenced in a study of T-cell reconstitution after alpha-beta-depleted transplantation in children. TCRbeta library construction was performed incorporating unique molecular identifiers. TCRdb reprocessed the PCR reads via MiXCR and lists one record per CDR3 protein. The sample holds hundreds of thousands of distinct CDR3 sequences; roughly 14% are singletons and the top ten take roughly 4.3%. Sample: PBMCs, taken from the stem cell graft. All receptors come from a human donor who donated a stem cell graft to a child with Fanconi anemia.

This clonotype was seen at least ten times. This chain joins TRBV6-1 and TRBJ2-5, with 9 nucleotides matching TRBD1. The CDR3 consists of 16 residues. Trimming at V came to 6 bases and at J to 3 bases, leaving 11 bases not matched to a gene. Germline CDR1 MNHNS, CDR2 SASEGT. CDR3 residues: CASRVLKGQGKETQYF. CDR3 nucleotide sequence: TGTGCCAGCAGGGTACTAAAGGGACAGGGTAAAGAGACCCAGTACTTC.

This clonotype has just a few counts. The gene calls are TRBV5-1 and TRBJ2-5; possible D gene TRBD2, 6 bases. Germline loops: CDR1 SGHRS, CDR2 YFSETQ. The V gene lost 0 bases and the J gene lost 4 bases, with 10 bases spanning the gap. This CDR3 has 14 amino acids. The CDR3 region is CASSLGRRGETQYF. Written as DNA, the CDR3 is TGCGCCAGCAGCTTGGGCAGGAGGGGAGAGACCCAGTACTTC.

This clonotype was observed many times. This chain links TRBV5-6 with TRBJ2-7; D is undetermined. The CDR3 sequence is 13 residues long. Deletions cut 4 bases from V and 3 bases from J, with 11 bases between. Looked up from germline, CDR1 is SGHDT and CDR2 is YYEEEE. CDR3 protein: CASSPTGYYEQYF. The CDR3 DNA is TGTGCCAGCAGCCCGACCGGGTACTACGAGCAGTACTTC.

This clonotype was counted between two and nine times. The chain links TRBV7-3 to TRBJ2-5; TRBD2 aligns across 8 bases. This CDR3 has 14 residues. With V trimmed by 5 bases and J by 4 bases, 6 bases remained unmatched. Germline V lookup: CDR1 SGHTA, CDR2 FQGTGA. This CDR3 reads CASSAGLGVETQYF. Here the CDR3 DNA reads TGTGCCAGCAGCGCGGGACTAGGGGTAGAGACCCAGTACTTC.

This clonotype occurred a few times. The CDR3 reads CASSQVGTPHADEQFF. In DNA, the CDR3 is TGTGCCAGCAGCCAAGTCGGGACGCCACACGCGGATGAGCAGTTCTTC. The chain employs TRBV4-2 and TRBJ2-1; D may correspond to TRBD1 or TRBD2 (5 bases each). The CDR3 loop spans 16 amino acids. The V gene lost 1 base and the J gene lost 8 bases, with 18 bases spanning the gap. CDR1 is LGHNA, CDR2 YNFKEQ, per germline.

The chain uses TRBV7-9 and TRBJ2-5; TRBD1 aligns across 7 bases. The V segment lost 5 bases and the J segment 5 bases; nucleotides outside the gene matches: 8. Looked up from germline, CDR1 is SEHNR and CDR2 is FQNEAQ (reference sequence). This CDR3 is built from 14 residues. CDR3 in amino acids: CASSLRQGRETQYF. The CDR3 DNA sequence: TGTGCCAGCAGCCTACGACAGGGTCGGGAGACCCAGTACTTC.

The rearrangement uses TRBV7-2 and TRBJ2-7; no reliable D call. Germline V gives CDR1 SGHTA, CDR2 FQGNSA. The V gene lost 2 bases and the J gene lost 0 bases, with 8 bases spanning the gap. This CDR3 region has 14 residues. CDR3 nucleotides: TGTGCCAGCAGCTTATGGCAGAGCTCCTACGAGCAGTACTTC. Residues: CASSLWQSSYEQYF.

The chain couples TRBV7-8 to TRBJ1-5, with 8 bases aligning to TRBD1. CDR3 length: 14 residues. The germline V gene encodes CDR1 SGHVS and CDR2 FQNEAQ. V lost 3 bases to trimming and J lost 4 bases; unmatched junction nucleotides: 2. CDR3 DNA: TGTGCCAGCAGCTTGACAGGGGAAAATCAGCCCCAGCATTTT. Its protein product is CASSLTGENQPQHF.

CDR3 bases: TGTGCCAGCAGTTATCTGACTAGCGAAGAGACCCAGTACTTC. Residues: CASSYLTSEETQYF. This rearrangement joins TRBV6-2 or TRBV6-3 to TRBJ2-5; 8 bases fit TRBD2. The CDR3 covers 14 residues. The V segment lost 3 bases and the J segment 3 bases; nucleotides outside the gene matches: 3. CDR1 MNHEY and CDR2 SVGEGT come from the germline V gene.

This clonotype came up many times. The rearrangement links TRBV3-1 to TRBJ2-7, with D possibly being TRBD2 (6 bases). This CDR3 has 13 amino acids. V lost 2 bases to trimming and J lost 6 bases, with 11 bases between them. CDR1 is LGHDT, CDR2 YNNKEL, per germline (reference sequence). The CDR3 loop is CASSQTLEGEQYV. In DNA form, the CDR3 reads TGTGCCAGCAGCCAAACTCTGGAGGGCGAGCAGTACGTC.

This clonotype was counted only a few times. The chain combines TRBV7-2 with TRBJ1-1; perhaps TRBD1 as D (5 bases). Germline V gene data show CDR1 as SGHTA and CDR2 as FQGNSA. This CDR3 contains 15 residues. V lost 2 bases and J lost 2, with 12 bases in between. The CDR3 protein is CASSLSGPSNTEAFF. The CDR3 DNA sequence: TGTGCCAGCAGCTTATCGGGACCTTCAAACACTGAAGCTTTCTTT.

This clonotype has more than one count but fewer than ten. For the CDR3, the DNA is TGTGCCAGCTCACCCGGCCTGGGCCCCTACGAGCAGTACTTC. Its translation: CASSPGLGPYEQYF. V is TRBV18 and J is TRBJ2-7, with D unresolved. Trimming took 3 bases from V and 2 from J, leaving 11 bases between them. This CDR3 spans 14 amino acids. CDR1 is KGHSH and CDR2 is LQKENI in the germline V gene. Complete variable domain (other parts from reference TRBV18 and TRBJ2-7): NAGVMQNPRHLVRRRGQEARLRCSPMKGHSHVYWYRQLPEEGLKFMVYLQKENIIDESGMPKERFSAEFPKEGPSILRIQQVVRGDSAAYFCASSPGLGPYEQYFGPGTRLTVT.

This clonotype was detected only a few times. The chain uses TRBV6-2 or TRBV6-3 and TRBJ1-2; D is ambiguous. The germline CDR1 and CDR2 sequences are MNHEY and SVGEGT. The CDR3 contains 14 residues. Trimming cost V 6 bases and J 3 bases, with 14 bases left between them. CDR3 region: CASRHPEADYGYTF. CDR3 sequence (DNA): TGTGCCAGCAGGCACCCCGAGGCGGACTATGGCTACACCTTC.

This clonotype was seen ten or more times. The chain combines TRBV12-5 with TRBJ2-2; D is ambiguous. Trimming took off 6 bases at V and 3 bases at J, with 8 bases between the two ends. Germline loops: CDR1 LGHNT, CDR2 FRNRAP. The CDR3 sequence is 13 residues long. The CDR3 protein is CASGKDYTGELFF. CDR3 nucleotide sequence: TGTGCTAGTGGCAAGGATTACACCGGGGAGCTGTTTTTT.

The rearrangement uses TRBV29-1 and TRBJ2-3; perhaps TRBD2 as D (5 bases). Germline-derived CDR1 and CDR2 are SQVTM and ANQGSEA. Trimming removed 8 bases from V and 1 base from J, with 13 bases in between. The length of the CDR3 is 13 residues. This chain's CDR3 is CSTPGRGTDTQYF. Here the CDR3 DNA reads TGCAGCACTCCTGGGCGGGGCACAGATACGCAGTATTTT.

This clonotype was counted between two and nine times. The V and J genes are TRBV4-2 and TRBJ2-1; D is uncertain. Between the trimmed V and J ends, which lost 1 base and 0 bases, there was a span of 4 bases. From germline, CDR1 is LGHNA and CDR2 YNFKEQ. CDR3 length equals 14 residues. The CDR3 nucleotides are TGTGCCAGCAGCCAAGGGAGCTCCTACAATGAGCAGTTCTTC. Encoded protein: CASSQGSSYNEQFF.

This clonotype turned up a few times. The CDR3 nucleotides are TGTGCCAGCAGGAATACAGGGGGCTATGGCTACACCTTC. This gives the protein CASRNTGGYGYTF. The chain joins TRBV9 to TRBJ1-2; 8 bases are shared with TRBD1. Germline V gene lookup returns CDR1 SGDLS and CDR2 YYNGEE. The CDR3 length is 13 residues. J lost 4 bases, V lost 5 bases, and 4 bases had no gene match.

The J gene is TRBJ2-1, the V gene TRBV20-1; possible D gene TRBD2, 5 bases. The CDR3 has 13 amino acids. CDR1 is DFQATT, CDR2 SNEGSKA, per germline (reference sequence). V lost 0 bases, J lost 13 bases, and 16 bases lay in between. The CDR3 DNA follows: TGCAGTGCTAGAGATCTGGGGAGACGACTCCAGTTCTTC. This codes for CSARDLGRRLQFF.

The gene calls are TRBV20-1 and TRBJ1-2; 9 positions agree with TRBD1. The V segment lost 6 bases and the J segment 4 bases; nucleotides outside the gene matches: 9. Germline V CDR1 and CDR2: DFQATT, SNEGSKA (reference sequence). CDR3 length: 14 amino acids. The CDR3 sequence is CSATRDRDLYGYTF. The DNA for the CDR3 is TGCAGTGCCACACGGGACAGGGATCTCTATGGCTACACCTTC.

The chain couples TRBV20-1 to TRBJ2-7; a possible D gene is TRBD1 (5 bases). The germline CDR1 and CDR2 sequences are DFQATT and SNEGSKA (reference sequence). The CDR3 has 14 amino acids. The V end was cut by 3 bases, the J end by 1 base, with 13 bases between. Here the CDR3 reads CSASSQGRSYEQYF. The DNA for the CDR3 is TGCAGTGCTAGTTCGCAGGGTAGGTCCTACGAGCAGTACTTC.

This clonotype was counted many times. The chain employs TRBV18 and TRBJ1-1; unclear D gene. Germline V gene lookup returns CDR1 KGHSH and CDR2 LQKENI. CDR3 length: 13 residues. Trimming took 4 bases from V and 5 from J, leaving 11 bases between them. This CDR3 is CASSQLGGTEAFF. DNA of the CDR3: TGTGCCAGCTCACAGTTGGGAGGAACTGAAGCTTTCTTT.

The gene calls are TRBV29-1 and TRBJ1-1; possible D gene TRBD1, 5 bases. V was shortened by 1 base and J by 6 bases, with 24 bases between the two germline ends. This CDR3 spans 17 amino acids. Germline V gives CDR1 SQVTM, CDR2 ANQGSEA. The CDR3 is CSVEVRGIVSPSPEAFF. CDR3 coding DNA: TGCAGCGTTGAAGTTAGGGGAATAGTAAGCCCGTCCCCTGAAGCTTTCTTT.

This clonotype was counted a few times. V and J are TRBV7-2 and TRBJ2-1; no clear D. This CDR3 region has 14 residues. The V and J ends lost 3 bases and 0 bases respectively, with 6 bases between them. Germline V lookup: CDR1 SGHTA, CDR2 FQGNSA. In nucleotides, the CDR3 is TGTGCCAGCAGCTTTTATCACTCCTACAATGAGCAGTTCTTC. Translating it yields CASSFYHSYNEQFF.

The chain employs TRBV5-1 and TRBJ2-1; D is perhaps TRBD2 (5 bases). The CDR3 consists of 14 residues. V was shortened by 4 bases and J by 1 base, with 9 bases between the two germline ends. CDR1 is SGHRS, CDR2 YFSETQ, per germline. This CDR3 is CASSMDSSYNEQFF. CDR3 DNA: TGCGCCAGCAGCATGGACTCGTCCTACAATGAGCAGTTCTTC.

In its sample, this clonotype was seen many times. This CDR3 is CASSQDGNTEAFF. The CDR3 coding sequence is TGTGCCAGCAGCCAGGACGGTAACACTGAAGCTTTCTTT. The genes are TRBV11-1 and TRBJ1-1; no definite D call. Trimming left V 5 bases short and J 2 bases short, with 9 bases between. Germline V gene sequence: CDR1 SGHAT, CDR2 FQDESV (reference sequence). The CDR3 is 13 amino acids.

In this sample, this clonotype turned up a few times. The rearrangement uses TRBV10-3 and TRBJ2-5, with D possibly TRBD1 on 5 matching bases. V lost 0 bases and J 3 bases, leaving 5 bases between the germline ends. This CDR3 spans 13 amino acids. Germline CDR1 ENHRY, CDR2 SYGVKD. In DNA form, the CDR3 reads TGTGCCATCAGTGAGTCAGGGGAAGAGACCCAGTACTTC. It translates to CAISESGEETQYF.